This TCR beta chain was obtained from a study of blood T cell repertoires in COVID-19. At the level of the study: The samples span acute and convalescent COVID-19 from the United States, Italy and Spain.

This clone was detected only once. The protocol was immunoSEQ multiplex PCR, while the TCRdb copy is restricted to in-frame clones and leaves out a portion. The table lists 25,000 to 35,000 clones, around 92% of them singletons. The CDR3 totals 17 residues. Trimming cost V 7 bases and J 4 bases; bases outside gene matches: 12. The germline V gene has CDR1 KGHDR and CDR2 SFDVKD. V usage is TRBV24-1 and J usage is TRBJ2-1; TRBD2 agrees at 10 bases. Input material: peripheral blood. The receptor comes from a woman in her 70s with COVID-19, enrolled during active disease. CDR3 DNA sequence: TGTGCCACCAGACCCCCACCTCCTAGCGGGAGTTACAATGAGCAGTTCTTC. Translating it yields CATRPPPPSGSYNEQFF.